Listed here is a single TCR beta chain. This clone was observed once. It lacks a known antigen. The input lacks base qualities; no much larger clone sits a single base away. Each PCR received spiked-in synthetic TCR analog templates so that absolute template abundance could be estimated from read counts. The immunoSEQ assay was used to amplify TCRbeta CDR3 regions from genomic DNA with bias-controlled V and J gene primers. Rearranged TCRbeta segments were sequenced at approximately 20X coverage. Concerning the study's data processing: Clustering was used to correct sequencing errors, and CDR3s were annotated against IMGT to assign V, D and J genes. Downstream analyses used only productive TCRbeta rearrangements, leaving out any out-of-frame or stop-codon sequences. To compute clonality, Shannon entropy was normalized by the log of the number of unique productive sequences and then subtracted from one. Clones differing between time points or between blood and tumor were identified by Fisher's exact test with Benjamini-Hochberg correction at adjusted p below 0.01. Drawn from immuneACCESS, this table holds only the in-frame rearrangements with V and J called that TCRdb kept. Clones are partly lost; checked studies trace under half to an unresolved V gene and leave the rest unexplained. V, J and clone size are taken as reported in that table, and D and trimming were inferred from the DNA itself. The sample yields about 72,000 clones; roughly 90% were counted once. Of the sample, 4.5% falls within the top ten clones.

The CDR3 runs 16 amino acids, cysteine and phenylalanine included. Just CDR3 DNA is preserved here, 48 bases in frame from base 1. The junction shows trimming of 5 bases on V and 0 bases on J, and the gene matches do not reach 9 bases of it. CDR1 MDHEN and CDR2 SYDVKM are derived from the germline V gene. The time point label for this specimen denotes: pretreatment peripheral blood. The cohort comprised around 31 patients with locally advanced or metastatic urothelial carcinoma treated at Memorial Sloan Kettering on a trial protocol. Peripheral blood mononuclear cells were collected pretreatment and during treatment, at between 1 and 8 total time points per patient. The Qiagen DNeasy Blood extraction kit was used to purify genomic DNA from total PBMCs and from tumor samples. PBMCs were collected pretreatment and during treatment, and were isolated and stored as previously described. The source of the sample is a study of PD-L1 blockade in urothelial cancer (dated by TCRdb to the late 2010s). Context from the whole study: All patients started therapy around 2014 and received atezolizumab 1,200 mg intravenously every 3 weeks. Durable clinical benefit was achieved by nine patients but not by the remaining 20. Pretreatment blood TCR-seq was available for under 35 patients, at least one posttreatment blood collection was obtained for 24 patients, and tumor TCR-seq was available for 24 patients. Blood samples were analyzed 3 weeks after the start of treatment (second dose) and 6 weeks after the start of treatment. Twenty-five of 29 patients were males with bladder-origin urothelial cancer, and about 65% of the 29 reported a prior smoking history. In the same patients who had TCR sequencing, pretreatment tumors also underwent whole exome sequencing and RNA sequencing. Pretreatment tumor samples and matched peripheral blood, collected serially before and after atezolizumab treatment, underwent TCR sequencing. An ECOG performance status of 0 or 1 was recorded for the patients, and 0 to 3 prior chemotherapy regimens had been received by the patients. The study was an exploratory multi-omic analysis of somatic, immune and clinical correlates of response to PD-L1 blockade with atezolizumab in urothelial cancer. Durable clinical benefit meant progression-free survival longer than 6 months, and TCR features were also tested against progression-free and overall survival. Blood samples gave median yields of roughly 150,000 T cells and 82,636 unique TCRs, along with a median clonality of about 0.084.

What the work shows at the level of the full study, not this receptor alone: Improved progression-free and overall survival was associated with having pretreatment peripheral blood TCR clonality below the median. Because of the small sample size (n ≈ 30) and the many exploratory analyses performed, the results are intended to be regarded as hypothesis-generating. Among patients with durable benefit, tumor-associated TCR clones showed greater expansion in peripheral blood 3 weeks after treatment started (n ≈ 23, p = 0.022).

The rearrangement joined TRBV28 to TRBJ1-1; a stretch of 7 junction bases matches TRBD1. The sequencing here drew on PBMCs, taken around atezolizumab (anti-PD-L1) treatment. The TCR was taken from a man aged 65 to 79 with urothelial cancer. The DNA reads TGTGCCAGCAGTGAGTACAGGGGAACTATGAACACTGAAGCTTTCTTT. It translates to CASSEYRGTMNTEAFF.